This T cell receptor beta chain was sequenced during a study of vaccination effects on CD4 cells after COVID-19. Before sequencing took place, the ViraFEST assay used viral peptide pools to expand antigen-specific CD4+ T cells. On roughly day 10 of culture, CD4+ T cells were separated out. Nucleocapsid antibody tests were negative, and the vaccine recipients had no prior SARS-CoV-2 infection. In this sample, this clone turned up a few times. Its target is unknown. Method: immunoSEQ multiplex PCR; TCRdb's copy keeps in-frame clones and lacks some. This sample yields more than 20,000 clones, of which approximately 64% are seen a single time; around 12% belongs to the top ten. Unmatched junction bases numbered 10, after V lost 3 bases and J lost 5 bases. The germline CDR1 and CDR2 sequences are ENHRY and SYGVKD. The CDR3 extends over 16 amino acids.

The sequences come from CD4+ T cells from PBMCs cultured with HCoV-OC43 spike peptides, collected before COVID-19 vaccination. As for subset: HCoV-OC43 spike overlapping peptide pool stimulation. The chain uses TRBV10-3 and TRBJ1-2; 9 nucleotides align to TRBD1. The clonotype originates from a human donor who received a COVID-19 vaccine. Here the CDR3 reads CAISDGTGRTGYGYTF. The CDR3 DNA reads as TGTGCCATCAGTGATGGGACAGGGAGGACGGGATATGGCTACACCTTC.